The clone carrying this T cell receptor beta chain was observed a single time. Sequencing relied on a cDNA template that was reverse transcribed from extracted RNA. Generated by immunoSEQ multiplex PCR, the TCRdb table keeps only in-frame clones and is missing some. There are 95,000 to 110,000 clones in the sample; over 80% occur only once, and roughly 25% lies in the top ten. Trimming cost V 3 bases and J 9 bases, with 24 bases left between them. This CDR3 has 16 residues. Germline V gene sequence: CDR1 SGDLS, CDR2 YYNGEE. This sample's treatment: oral pan-JAK inhibitor, 5-10 mg twice daily. Peripheral blood and lesional scalp punch biopsies were taken from alopecia areata patients. This entry is derived from a study of CD8+ T cells in alopecia areata.

The material was CD8+ T cells sorted from blood, obtained at week 24, from a patient treated with tofacitinib. This chain joins TRBV9 and TRBJ1-2, with unresolved D. The clonotype comes from a human donor with alopecia areata. The DNA of the CDR3 is TGTGCCAGCAGCGGCGTACCGGACCGGAGGGATAATCGCTACACCTTC. Translating it yields CASSGVPDRRDNRYTF.